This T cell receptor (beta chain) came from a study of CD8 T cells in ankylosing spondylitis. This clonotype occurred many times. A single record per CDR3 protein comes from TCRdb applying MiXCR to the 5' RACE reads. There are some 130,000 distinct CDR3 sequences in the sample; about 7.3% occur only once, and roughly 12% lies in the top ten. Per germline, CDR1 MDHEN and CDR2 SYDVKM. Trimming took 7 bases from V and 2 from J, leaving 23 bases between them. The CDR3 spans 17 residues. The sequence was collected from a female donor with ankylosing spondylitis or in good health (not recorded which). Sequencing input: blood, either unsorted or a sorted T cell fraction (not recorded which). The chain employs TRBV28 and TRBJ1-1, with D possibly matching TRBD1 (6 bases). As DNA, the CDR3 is TGTGCCAGCACCGCCTGGGTATGGGGACAAAAAAACACTGAAGCTTTCTTT. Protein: CASTAWVWGQKNTEAFF.